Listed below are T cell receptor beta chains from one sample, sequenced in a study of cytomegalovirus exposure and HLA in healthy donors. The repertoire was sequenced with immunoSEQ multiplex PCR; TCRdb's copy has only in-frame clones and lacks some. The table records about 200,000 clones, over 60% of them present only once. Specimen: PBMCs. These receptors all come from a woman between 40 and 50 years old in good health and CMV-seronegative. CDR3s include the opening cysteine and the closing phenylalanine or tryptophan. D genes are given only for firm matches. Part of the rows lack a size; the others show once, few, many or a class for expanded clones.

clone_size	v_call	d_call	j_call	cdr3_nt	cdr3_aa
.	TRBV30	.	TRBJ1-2	TGTGCCTTACGAAAAGACAGATTCTTGAACTATGGCTACACCTTC	CALRKDRFLNYGYTF
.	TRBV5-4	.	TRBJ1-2	TGTGCCAGCAGCCCCCTCGCGGGGGTAAGTAACTATGGCTACACCTTC	CASSPLAGVSNYGYTF
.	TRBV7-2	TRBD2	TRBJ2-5	TGTGCCAGCAGCTTAGGGGCGGGAGTGGGAGAGGAGACCCAGTACTTC	CASSLGAGVGEETQYF
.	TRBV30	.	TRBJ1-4	TGTGCCTGGAGTGTCGGGGGGGCAGGGGAAAAACTGTTTTTT	CAWSVGGAGEKLFF
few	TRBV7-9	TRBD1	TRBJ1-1	TGTGCCAGCAGCTTTACAGGGGACACTGAAGCTTTCTTT	CASSFTGDTEAFF
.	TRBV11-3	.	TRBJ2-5	TGTGCCAGCAGCTTATCCCGCGGACAGATAGAGACCCAGTACTTC	CASSLSRGQIETQYF
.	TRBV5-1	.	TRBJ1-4	TGCGCCAGCAGCTTGTCGGGGTACTATAATGAAAAACTGTTTTTT	CASSLSGYYNEKLFF
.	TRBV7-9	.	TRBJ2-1	TGTGCCAGCAGCTTAGCGGGCGGGGTTTACAATGAGCAGTTCTTC	CASSLAGGVYNEQFF
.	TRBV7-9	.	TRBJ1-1	TGTGCCAGCAGAAATAAAGAGCGAATGAACACTGAAGCTTTCTTT	CASRNKERMNTEAFF
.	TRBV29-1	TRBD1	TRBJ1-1	TGCAGCGCGAAAGGATTAACAGGGGTTACTGAAGCTTTCTTT	CSAKGLTGVTEAFF
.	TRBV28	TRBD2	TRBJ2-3	TGTGCCAGCAGTTTCGACGGGAGGGACACAGATACGCAGTATTTT	CASSFDGRDTDTQYF
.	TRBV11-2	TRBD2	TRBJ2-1	TGTGCCAGCAGCTTAGGAACTAGCGGGAGCAATGAGCAGTTCTTC	CASSLGTSGSNEQFF
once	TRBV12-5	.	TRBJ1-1	TGTGCTAGTGGTCCGCCAGGGTCGGGGAACACTGAAGCTTTCTTT	CASGPPGSGNTEAFF
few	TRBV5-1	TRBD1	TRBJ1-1	TGCGCCAGCAGCCCCTCGGGACAGGGTACGGCTTTCTTT	CASSPSGQGTAFF
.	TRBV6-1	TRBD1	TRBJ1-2	TGTGCCAGCAGTGACGGAGCCGGGACAGGGAGTCTCTATGGCTACACCTTC	CASSDGAGTGSLYGYTF
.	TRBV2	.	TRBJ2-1	TGTGCCAGCAAGGGGCTGGACAGAGACTACAATGAGCAGTTCTTC	CASKGLDRDYNEQFF
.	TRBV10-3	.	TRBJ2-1	TGTGCCATCAGACGGGATGCGGAATATGAGCAGTTCTTC	CAIRRDAEYEQFF
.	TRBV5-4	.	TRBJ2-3	TGTGCCAGCAGGGTCTCGGGGAACAACACAGATACGCAGTATTTT	CASRVSGNNTDTQYF
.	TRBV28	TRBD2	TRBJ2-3	TGTGCCAGCAGTCCCGGGACTAGCGGGAGGGCCTGGGATACGCAGTATTTT	CASSPGTSGRAWDTQYF
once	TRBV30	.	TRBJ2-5	TGTGCCTGGACAGGAAATCGAGAGACCCAGTACTTC	CAWTGNRETQYF
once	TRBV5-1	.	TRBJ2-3	TGCGCCAGCAGCTTGGCTCAGGGAACAGATACGCAGTATTTT	CASSLAQGTDTQYF
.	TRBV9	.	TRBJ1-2	TGTGCCAGCAGCGTCCCAGGGACTAGCTATGGCTACACCTTC	CASSVPGTSYGYTF
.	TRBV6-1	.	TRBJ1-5	TGTGCCAGCAGTAAAGGGGGGGAGAGCAATCAGCCCCAGCATTTT	CASSKGGESNQPQHF
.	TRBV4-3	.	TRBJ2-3	TGCGCCAGCAGCCAAGAGTGGACAGACACAGATACGCAGTATTTT	CASSQEWTDTDTQYF
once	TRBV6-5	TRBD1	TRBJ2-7	TGTGCCAGCAGTGGACAGGGTAGGGGCGAGCAGTACTTC	CASSGQGRGEQYF
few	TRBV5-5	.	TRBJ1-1	TGTGCCAGCAGCTTGTTACAGGGCGAATATATGAACACTGAAGCTTTCTTT	CASSLLQGEYMNTEAFF
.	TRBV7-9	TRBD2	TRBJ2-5	TGTGCCAGCAGCCGTAGCGGGAGGGGGAGAGAGACCCAGTACTTC	CASSRSGRGRETQYF
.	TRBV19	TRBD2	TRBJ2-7	TGTGCCAGTAGTCTGATGGCTAGCGGGCCTCATTCCTACGAGCAGTACTTC	CASSLMASGPHSYEQYF
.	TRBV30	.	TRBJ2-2	TGTGCCTGGAGTCGAAACTCTGTCGGGGAGCTGTTTTTT	CAWSRNSVGELFF
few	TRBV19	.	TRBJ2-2	TGTGCCAGTAGTAGGGGCCTTGGCCAGGGCGAGTTTCGGACCGGGGAGCTGTTTTTT	CASSRGLGQGEFRTGELFF
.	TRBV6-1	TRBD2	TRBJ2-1	TGTGCCAGCAGTGAAATGGGTGCGGGGGGCAATGAGCAGTTCTTC	CASSEMGAGGNEQFF
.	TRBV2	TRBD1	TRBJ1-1	TGTGCCAGCACCATTGACAGGGGAGACACTGAAGCTTTCTTT	CASTIDRGDTEAFF
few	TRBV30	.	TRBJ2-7	TGTGCCTGGGCCTGGAGGGCCAAGTACGAGCAGTACTTC	CAWAWRAKYEQYF
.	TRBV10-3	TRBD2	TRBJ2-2	TGTGCCATCAGTTTTCTAGCGGTTAACACCGGGGAGCTGTTTTTT	CAISFLAVNTGELFF
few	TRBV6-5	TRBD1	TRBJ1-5	TGTGCCAGCAGTTACGGGACAGGCGGGGGCCAGCCCCAGCATTTT	CASSYGTGGGQPQHF
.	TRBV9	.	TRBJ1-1	TGTGCCAGCAGCATCGGACAGATTAACACTGAAGCTTTCTTT	CASSIGQINTEAFF
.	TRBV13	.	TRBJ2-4	TGTGCCAGCAGCCTGGGGAGTGGAGTCAAAAACAGTCAGTACTTC	CASSLGSGVKNSQYF
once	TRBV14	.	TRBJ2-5	TGTGCCAGCAGCCAAACTCCCGGGACAAGAGAGACCCAGTACTTC	CASSQTPGTRETQYF
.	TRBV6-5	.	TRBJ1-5	TGTGCCAGCAGGACAGACGGGACAAGCAATCAGCCCCAGCATTTT	CASRTDGTSNQPQHF
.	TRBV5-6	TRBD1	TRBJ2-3	TGTGCCAGCAGTTACTCGAGGACAGGGGACCTCAACACGCAGTATTTT	CASSYSRTGDLNTQYF
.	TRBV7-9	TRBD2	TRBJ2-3	TGTGCCAGCAGCGAGGGGACTAGCGGGAGGGGAGATACGCAGTATTTT	CASSEGTSGRGDTQYF
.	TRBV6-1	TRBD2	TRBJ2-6	TGTGCCAGCAAAAGACTAGCTCGTGGGGCCAACGTCCTGACTTTC	CASKRLARGANVLTF
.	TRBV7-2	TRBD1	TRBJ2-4	TGTGCCAGCAGCCCGGGACAGGGGGCAAGAAACATTCAGTACTTC	CASSPGQGARNIQYF